Each of the 29 T cell receptor beta chains below was sequenced from the same sample in a study of blood T cell repertoires in COVID-19. Only in-frame clones appear in the TCRdb table, and some are missing; sequencing was by immunoSEQ multiplex PCR. In the table there are over 250,000 clones, about 88% of which are singletons. The sample consisted of PBMCs or T cells enriched from blood (not recorded which). All receptors come from a woman in her forties or fifties who had recovered from COVID-19.

This clone was picked up one time. The gene calls are TRBV10-3 and TRBJ1-1; D is uncertain. The CDR3 sequence is 16 residues long. Germline V gives CDR1 ENHRY, CDR2 SYGVKD. V was clipped by 2 bases and J by 1 base, with 14 bases between them. This chain's CDR3 is CAISEVSGNTNTEAFF. CDR3 DNA: TGTGCCATCAGTGAGGTGAGCGGCAACACGAACACTGAAGCTTTCTTT.

Only one count was recorded for this clone. This rearrangement joins TRBV15 to TRBJ1-6, with 9 bases that match TRBD1. This CDR3 comprises 14 residues. Looked up from germline, CDR1 is LNHNV and CDR2 is YYDKDF (reference sequence). V trimming: 1 base; J trimming: 12 bases; junction bases outside the gene matches: 4. Here the CDR3 DNA reads TGTGCCACCAGCAGAGGGGACAGGGCGCTACCCCTCCACTTT. Translated, it gives CATSRGDRALPLHF.

The chain's CDR3 is CASSLGRGRYTEAFF. The CDR3 nucleotides are TGTGCCAGCAGTTTAGGCAGGGGGCGATACACTGAAGCTTTCTTT. The chain couples TRBV28 to TRBJ1-1; TRBD1 agrees at 8 bases. The CDR3 loop spans 15 amino acids. Germline loops: CDR1 MDHEN, CDR2 SYDVKM. The ends lost 2 bases at V and 3 bases at J; junction bases unmatched: 5.

This clone was picked up one time. The CDR3 DNA follows: TGTGCCGCCTCACCGACAGGGGAAACCGGGGAGCTGTTTTTT. This translates into CAASPTGETGELFF. This chain links TRBV6-4 with TRBJ2-2, with 8 bases that match TRBD1. The trim removed 11 bases at V and 5 bases at J, leaving 10 bases unmatched. The germline CDR1 and CDR2 sequences are MRHNA and SNTAGT. CDR3 length equals 14 residues.

The CDR3 region is CASSLGQRNTEAFF. CDR3 sequence (DNA): TGTGCCAGCAGCTTGGGACAGAGGAACACTGAAGCTTTCTTT. The V call is TRBV5-4, the J call TRBJ1-1, with D perhaps matching TRBD1 (5 bases). The CDR3 contains 14 residues. Trimming took off 0 bases at V and 1 base at J, with 7 bases between the two ends. Germline values: CDR1 SGHNT, CDR2 YYREEE (reference sequence).

The sample holds one count of this clone. V gene TRBV28 combines with J gene TRBJ2-6; 7 positions match TRBD1. From germline, CDR1 is MDHEN and CDR2 SYDVKM. V shed 5 bases, J shed 1 base, and the junction held 8 bases outside the gene matches. The CDR3 is made up of 17 amino acids. The CDR3 DNA reads TGTGCCAGCAGTCTCGGGACAGTTTTGTCTGGGGCCAACGTCCTGACTTTC. Amino acids: CASSLGTVLSGANVLTF. The whole variable domain, remainder taken from reference TRBV28 and TRBJ2-6, is DVKVTQSSRYLVKRTGEKVFLECVQDMDHENMFWYRQDPGLGLRLIYFSYDVKMKEKGDIPEGYSVSREKKERFSLILESASTNQTSMYLCASSLGTVLSGANVLTFGAGSRLTVL.

This clone appeared once. This chain connects TRBV19 to TRBJ2-1, with 13 bases identical to TRBD2. The CDR3 has 14 residues. Per germline, CDR1 LNHDA and CDR2 SQIVND (reference sequence). With V trimmed by 8 bases and J by 4 bases, 2 bases remained unmatched. The CDR3 loop reads CASQGLAGYNEQFF. CDR3 coding DNA: TGTGCCAGTCAGGGACTAGCGGGGTACAATGAGCAGTTCTTC.

This clone was detected only a few times. The V call is TRBV28, the J call TRBJ1-1; D is unclear. The CDR3 loop spans 11 amino acids. V was clipped by 5 bases and J by 8 bases, with 9 bases between them. From germline, CDR1 is MDHEN and CDR2 SYDVKM. The CDR3 is CASSPGVEAFF. CDR3 coding DNA: TGTGCCAGCAGTCCGGGTGTCGAAGCTTTCTTT.

The rearrangement joins TRBV24-1 to TRBJ2-1, with D perhaps matching TRBD2 (5 bases). In germline, CDR1 is KGHDR, CDR2 SFDVKD. The V end was cut by 6 bases, the J end by 1 base, with 12 bases between. CDR3 length: 15 residues. DNA of the CDR3: TGTGCCACCAGTAATCTCGGCGGGTCCTACAATGAGCAGTTCTTC. Amino acid sequence: CATSNLGGSYNEQFF.

In regard to this clone: Other DNA sequences in the same sample also yield this CDR3. The chain couples TRBV5-1 to TRBJ1-1; TRBD1 aligns across 8 bases. V shed 1 base and J 1 base; nucleotides not matched to a gene: 3. The length of the CDR3 is 15 residues. Germline values: CDR1 SGHRS, CDR2 YFSETQ. The CDR3 sequence is CASSLSGTGNTEAFF. The CDR3 DNA is TGCGCCAGCAGCTTGTCCGGGACAGGGAACACTGAAGCTTTCTTT.

The chain carries TRBV11-2 and TRBJ1-5; no clear D gene. CDR1 and CDR2 (germline): SGHAT, FQNNGV. With 1 base removed from V and 3 bases from J, the gap between germline ends came to 13 bases. CDR3 length equals 16 residues. CDR3 residues: CASSLGPATNNQPQHF. The CDR3 DNA reads TGTGCCAGCAGCTTAGGTCCCGCGACTAACAATCAGCCCCAGCATTTT.

The genes are TRBV5-1 and TRBJ1-4; 9 nucleotides line up with TRBD1. The length of the CDR3 is 16 residues. V was pared by 4 bases and J by 6 bases, with 10 bases of the junction left unmatched. Germline V gene sequence: CDR1 SGHRS, CDR2 YFSETQ. The CDR3 region is CASSPNPGTGYEKLFF. In DNA, the CDR3 is TGCGCCAGCAGCCCGAATCCCGGGACAGGGTATGAAAAACTGTTTTTT.

The chain employs TRBV30 and TRBJ1-2; TRBD1 is a possible D gene (6 bases). The CDR3 extends over 16 amino acids. Germline values: CDR1 GTSNPN, CDR2 SVGIG (reference sequence). V lost 0 bases and J lost 4, with 18 bases in between. The DNA of the CDR3 is TGTGCCTGGAGTGTACAGGTCGCGGGGGCGAGCTATGGCTACACCTTC. Protein: CAWSVQVAGASYGYTF. Combining the CDR3 with reference TRBV30 and TRBJ1-2 gives the whole variable domain SQTIHQWPATLVQPVGSPLSLECTVEGTSNPNLYWYRQAAGRGLQLLFYSVGIGQISSEVPQNLSASRPQDRQFILSSKKLLLSDSGFYLCAWSVQVAGASYGYTFGSGTRLTVV.

The V call is TRBV30, the J call TRBJ2-7; D is possibly TRBD1 (5 bases). The CDR3 is 13 residues long. The V end lost 3 bases, the J end lost 3 bases, and 12 bases lay between the germline ends. In germline, CDR1 is GTSNPN, CDR2 SVGIG (reference sequence). The CDR3 DNA sequence: TGTGCCTGGAGAGGCAGGGTCAGCTACGAGCAGTACTTC. Its protein is CAWRGRVSYEQYF.

The chain combines TRBV27 with TRBJ1-6; 8 bases map to TRBD1. CDR3 length: 16 amino acids. Trimming removed 5 bases from V and 10 bases from J; junction bases left unmatched: 13. Germline loops: CDR1 MNHEY, CDR2 SMNVEV (reference sequence). CDR3 residues: CASSSDRGLLGSPLHF. The CDR3, as DNA: TGTGCCAGCAGTAGCGACAGGGGTTTGTTAGGGTCACCCCTCCACTTT.

The chain employs TRBV7-3 and TRBJ1-5; D call uncertain. The length of the CDR3 is 13 residues. Trimming cost V 5 bases and J 7 bases, with 12 bases left between them. The germline gives CDR1 SGHTA, CDR2 FQGTGA. The CDR3 is CASSAGSGQPQHF. As DNA, the CDR3 is TGTGCCAGCAGCGCAGGCTCCGGACAGCCCCAGCATTTT.

The chain joins TRBV4-3 to TRBJ2-2; 15 bases are shared with TRBD2. Germline CDR1 is LGHNA and CDR2 is YSLEER. V was clipped by 1 base and J by 7 bases; unmatched bases: 10. The CDR3 is 19 amino acids. The CDR3, as DNA: TGCGCCAGCAGCCAAGCGCGGACTAGCGGGAGGGCTGGGGTCGGGGAGCTGTTTTTT. Amino acids: CASSQARTSGRAGVGELFF.

The chain has TRBV7-2 and TRBJ1-6; no firm D call. Germline V gene data show CDR1 as SGHTA and CDR2 as FQGNSA. V shed 0 bases and J shed 8 bases, with 14 bases lying between them. The CDR3 has 16 residues. The CDR3 nucleotides are TGTGCCAGCAGCTTAGCGTCTAGCCCCGGCGATTCACCCCTCCACTTT. This gives the protein CASSLASSPGDSPLHF.

The gene calls are TRBV4-1 and TRBJ2-3, with TRBD2 matching over 8 bases. Germline V lookup: CDR1 MGHRA, CDR2 YSYEKL. V lost 0 bases to trimming and J lost 6 bases; unmatched junction nucleotides: 8. This CDR3 comprises 16 residues. CDR3 sequence (DNA): TGCGCCAGCAGCCAAGAAGGGACTAGTCCTTGGGATACGCAGTATTTT. Protein: CASSQEGTSPWDTQYF.

V gene TRBV27 combines with J gene TRBJ2-7; 7 bases map to TRBD1. The J segment lost 2 bases and the V segment lost 0 bases, leaving 4 bases of the junction unmatched. The CDR3 loop spans 15 amino acids. Germline V gene sequence: CDR1 MNHEY, CDR2 SMNVEV (reference sequence). CDR3: CASSLSRTGTYEQYF. CDR3 in DNA: TGTGCCAGCAGTTTATCCAGGACAGGTACCTACGAGCAGTACTTC.

There are a few counts of this clone. The chain has TRBV30 and TRBJ2-2; 9 bases are shared with TRBD2. Germline V gives CDR1 GTSNPN, CDR2 SVGIG (reference sequence). The CDR3 spans 16 residues. The V and J ends lost 4 bases and 0 bases, in that order; junction bases with no gene match: 6. The CDR3 is CAWKLAGNTNTGELFF. The CDR3 region has the DNA TGTGCCTGGAAACTAGCGGGTAATACGAACACCGGGGAGCTGTTTTTT.

In its sample, this clone was seen a few times. This chain uses TRBV6-2 or TRBV6-3 with TRBJ2-7; 13 positions agree with TRBD2. The CDR3 covers 18 residues. In germline, CDR1 is MNHEY, CDR2 SVGEGT. V shed 5 bases, J shed 2 bases, and the junction held 12 bases outside the gene matches. CDR3 residues: CASSKWTSGSPPTYEQYF. CDR3 coding DNA: TGTGCCAGCAGTAAATGGACTAGCGGGAGCCCCCCCACCTACGAGCAGTACTTC.

V and J are TRBV10-1 and TRBJ1-3; D might be TRBD1 (5 bases). Germline loops: CDR1 WNHNN, CDR2 SYGVQD (reference sequence). This CDR3 is 15 amino acids long. Trimming left V 3 bases short and J 0 bases short, with 9 bases between. CDR3: CASSDQGFSGNTIYF. In DNA, the CDR3 is TGCGCCAGCAGTGACCAGGGCTTCTCTGGAAACACCATATATTTT.

J is TRBJ2-2 and V is TRBV5-6; 7 bases line up with TRBD2. With V trimmed by 0 bases and J by 7 bases, 6 bases remained unmatched. The CDR3 runs to 15 residues. Germline V CDR1 and CDR2: SGHDT, YYEEEE. In nucleotides, the CDR3 is TGTGCCAGCAGCTTGGGGGGGAGGGCCGTCGGGGAGCTGTTTTTT. Translating gives CASSLGGRAVGELFF.

Only a few counts were recorded for this clone. Here the CDR3 DNA reads TGCAGCACCTACCCAGGGGAGGGGACTGAAGCTTTCTTT. Translated, it gives CSTYPGEGTEAFF. J is TRBJ1-1 and V is TRBV29-1; tentatively, D is TRBD1 (6 bases). CDR1 and CDR2 from the germline V gene are SQVTM and ANQGSEA. The CDR3 has 13 amino acids. The V gene lost 8 bases and the J gene lost 5 bases, with 18 bases spanning the gap.

The chain carries TRBV7-9 and TRBJ1-5, with 8 bases that match TRBD1. Germline V CDR1 and CDR2: SEHNR, FQNEAQ (reference sequence). This CDR3 has 17 residues. With 5 bases clipped from V and 2 bases from J, the junction kept 11 bases outside the gene matches. CDR3 DNA: TGTGCCAGCAGCCAAACCGGGACAGGAAAAGGCAATCAGCCCCAGCATTTT. This sequence encodes CASSQTGTGKGNQPQHF.

V is TRBV7-9 and J is TRBJ1-4, with 9 bases fitting TRBD1. V lost 5 bases and J lost 7; bases outside the gene matches: 8. Germline CDR1 SEHNR, CDR2 FQNEAQ (reference sequence). The CDR3 covers 15 residues. CDR3: CASSPPGTGSEKLFF. The CDR3 DNA follows: TGTGCCAGCAGCCCCCCCGGGACAGGGAGTGAAAAACTGTTTTTT.

The chain employs TRBV28 and TRBJ1-1; TRBD1 matches 7 bases. The CDR3 has 16 amino acids. In germline, CDR1 is MDHEN, CDR2 SYDVKM. The ends lost 1 base at V and 4 bases at J; junction bases unmatched: 9. The CDR3 protein is CASSLSSEGASTEAFF. The CDR3, as DNA: TGTGCCAGCAGTTTATCCTCAGAGGGGGCAAGCACTGAAGCTTTCTTT.

This chain links TRBV3-1 (or the pseudogene TRBV3-2) with TRBJ2-3; unclear D gene. The V gene lost 0 bases and the J gene lost 1 base, with 11 bases spanning the gap. The CDR3 totals 16 residues. The V gene's germline CDR1 is LGHDT and CDR2 YNNKEL (reference sequence). CDR3 protein: CASSQDGGEGTDTQYF. CDR3 in DNA: TGTGCCAGCAGCCAAGATGGCGGAGAAGGCACAGATACGCAGTATTTT.